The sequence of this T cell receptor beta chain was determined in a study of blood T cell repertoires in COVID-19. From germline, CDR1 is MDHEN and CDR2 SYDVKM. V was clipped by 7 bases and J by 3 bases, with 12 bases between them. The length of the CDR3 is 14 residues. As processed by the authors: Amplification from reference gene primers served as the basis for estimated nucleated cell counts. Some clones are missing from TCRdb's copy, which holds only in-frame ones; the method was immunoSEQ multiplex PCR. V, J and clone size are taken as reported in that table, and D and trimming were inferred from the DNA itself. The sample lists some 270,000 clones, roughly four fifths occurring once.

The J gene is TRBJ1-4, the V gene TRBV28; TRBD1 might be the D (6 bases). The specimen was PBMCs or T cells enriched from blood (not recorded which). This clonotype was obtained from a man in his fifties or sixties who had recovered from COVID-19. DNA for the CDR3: TGTGCCAGCATGGGGGGGGCCCCTAATGAAAAACTGTTTTTT. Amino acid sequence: CASMGGAPNEKLFF. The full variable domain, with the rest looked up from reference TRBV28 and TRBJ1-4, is DVKVTQSSRYLVKRTGEKVFLECVQDMDHENMFWYRQDPGLGLRLIYFSYDVKMKEKGDIPEGYSVSREKKERFSLILESASTNQTSMYLCASMGGAPNEKLFFGSGTQLSVL.